These 10 T cell receptor beta chains were all obtained from the same sample, sequenced in a study of T cells in Graves' hyperthyroidism and ophthalmopathy. Amplified TCR beta CDR3 regions came from RNA transcripts. The TCR CDR3 was amplified in a first-round RT-PCR using the HTBI primer set. TCRdb processed the multiplex PCR reads anew with MiXCR; each CDR3 protein has one entry. Of approximately 210,000 distinct CDR3 sequences listed, about a sixth are singletons. Sequences were obtained from blood. Receptor source: a middle-aged man with Graves' hyperthyroidism.

As DNA, the CDR3 is TGTGCCAGCAGCCAAGAGGCGACTAGCGGTTCTCGATACGAGCAGTACTTC. This translates into CASSQEATSGSRYEQYF. The rearrangement joins TRBV4-2 to TRBJ2-7, with 9 bases fitting TRBD2. Per germline, CDR1 LGHNA and CDR2 YNFKEQ. Trimming took 0 bases from V and 4 from J; bases not matched to a gene: 10. This CDR3 spans 17 amino acids.

The chain links TRBV4-1 to TRBJ1-2; D is unclear. In germline, CDR1 is MGHRA, CDR2 YSYEKL. This CDR3 region has 12 residues. V dropped 3 bases and J dropped 4 bases, with 6 bases sitting between them. The CDR3 region has the DNA TGCGCCAGCAGCCAGACGGCCTATGGCTACACCTTC. It codes for CASSQTAYGYTF.

This clonotype was seen repeatedly, ten times or more. The rearrangement uses TRBV30 and TRBJ1-6, with D maybe TRBD1 (6 bases). The germline V gene has CDR1 GTSNPN and CDR2 SVGIG (reference sequence). Trimming shortened V by 1 base and J by 12 bases, and 13 bases separated the two germline ends. The CDR3 loop spans 13 amino acids. The chain's CDR3 is CAWSAGGRLPLHF. In nucleotides, the CDR3 is TGTGCCTGGAGTGCCGGGGGGCGCTTACCCCTCCACTTT. Full variable domain (outside the CDR3, taken from reference TRBV30 and TRBJ1-6): SQTIHQWPATLVQPVGSPLSLECTVEGTSNPNLYWYRQAAGRGLQLLFYSVGIGQISSEVPQNLSASRPQDRQFILSSKKLLLSDSGFYLCAWSAGGRLPLHFGNGTRLTVT.

This clonotype has a count of ten or more. This chain connects TRBV11-2 to TRBJ2-2, with D hard to call. V was cut by 3 bases and J by 4 bases, with 9 bases left in between. The CDR3 runs to 14 residues. Germline CDR1 is SGHAT and CDR2 is FQNNGV. CDR3 region: CASSFNMGTGELFF. In DNA form, the CDR3 reads TGTGCCAGCAGCTTTAATATGGGCACCGGGGAGCTGTTTTTT.

In this sample, this clonotype turned up a few times. The rearrangement links TRBV7-2 to TRBJ1-1, with 11 nucleotides matching TRBD1. J lost 5 bases, V lost 6 bases, and 11 bases had no gene match. The germline CDR1 and CDR2 sequences are SGHTA and FQGNSA. This CDR3 has 16 residues. As DNA, the CDR3 is TGTGCCAGCAGTTACCGGACAGGGGGCGTTGGTACTGAAGCTTTCTTT. Protein sequence: CASSYRTGGVGTEAFF.

This clonotype was observed a handful of times. This rearrangement joins TRBV6-1 to TRBJ2-2, with 10 bases that match TRBD1. V shed 2 bases and J 6 bases; nucleotides not matched to a gene: 3. This CDR3 has 15 residues. CDR1 and CDR2 (germline): MNHNS, SASEGT. The CDR3 loop is CASSERGQGSGELFF. The CDR3 nucleotides are TGTGCCAGCAGTGAAAGGGGACAGGGGTCCGGGGAGCTGTTTTTT.

The table lists this clonotype with many counts. The chain has TRBV7-9 and TRBJ2-5; D tentatively reads TRBD1 or TRBD2 (5 bases each). There are 13 residues in the CDR3. Trimming shortened V by 3 bases and J by 2 bases, and 7 bases separated the two germline ends. CDR1 SEHNR and CDR2 FQNEAQ come from the germline V gene (reference sequence). The CDR3, as DNA: TGTGCCAGCAGCTTTGAGGGGCAAGAGACCCAGTACTTC. This encodes CASSFEGQETQYF.

This clonotype was recorded many times. V usage is TRBV3-1 and J usage is TRBJ1-1; 9 bases map to TRBD1. Germline V gene data show CDR1 as LGHDT and CDR2 as YNNKEL (reference sequence). The CDR3 loop spans 14 amino acids. V shed 5 bases and J 3 bases; nucleotides not matched to a gene: 4. CDR3 in DNA: TGTGCCAGCAGCTCCCGACAGGGGGACACTGAAGCTTTCTTT. It codes for CASSSRQGDTEAFF.

This clonotype was detected ten times or more. The chain carries TRBV18 and TRBJ1-1; the D is unclear. Germline V gene sequence: CDR1 KGHSH, CDR2 LQKENI. Trimming left V 2 bases short and J 0 bases short, with 4 bases between. The length of the CDR3 is 13 residues. CDR3 amino acids: CASSPGMNTEAFF. CDR3 nucleotide sequence: TGTGCCAGCTCACCAGGGATGAACACTGAAGCTTTCTTT.

The chain couples TRBV6-2 or TRBV6-3 to TRBJ2-7; TRBD2 aligns across 9 bases. This CDR3 comprises 15 residues. Unmatched junction bases numbered 8, after V lost 4 bases and J lost 4 bases. CDR1 is MNHEY, CDR2 SVGEGT, per germline. The CDR3 DNA reads as TGTGCCAGCAGTTCAGCGGCTAGCGGGACGTACGAGCAGTACTTC. Amino acids: CASSSAASGTYEQYF.